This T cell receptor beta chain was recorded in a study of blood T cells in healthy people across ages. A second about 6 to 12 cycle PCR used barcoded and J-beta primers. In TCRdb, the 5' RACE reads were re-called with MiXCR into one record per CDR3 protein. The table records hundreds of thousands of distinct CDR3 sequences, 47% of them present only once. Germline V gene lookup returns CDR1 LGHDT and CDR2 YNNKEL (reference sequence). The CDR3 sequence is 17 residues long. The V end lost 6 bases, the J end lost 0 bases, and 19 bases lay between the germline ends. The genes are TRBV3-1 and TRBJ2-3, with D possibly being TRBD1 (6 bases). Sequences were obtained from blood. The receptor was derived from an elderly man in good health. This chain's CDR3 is CASRFTLGDTSTDTQYF. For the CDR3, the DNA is TGTGCCAGCAGATTCACCCTAGGGGACACTAGCACAGATACGCAGTATTTT.